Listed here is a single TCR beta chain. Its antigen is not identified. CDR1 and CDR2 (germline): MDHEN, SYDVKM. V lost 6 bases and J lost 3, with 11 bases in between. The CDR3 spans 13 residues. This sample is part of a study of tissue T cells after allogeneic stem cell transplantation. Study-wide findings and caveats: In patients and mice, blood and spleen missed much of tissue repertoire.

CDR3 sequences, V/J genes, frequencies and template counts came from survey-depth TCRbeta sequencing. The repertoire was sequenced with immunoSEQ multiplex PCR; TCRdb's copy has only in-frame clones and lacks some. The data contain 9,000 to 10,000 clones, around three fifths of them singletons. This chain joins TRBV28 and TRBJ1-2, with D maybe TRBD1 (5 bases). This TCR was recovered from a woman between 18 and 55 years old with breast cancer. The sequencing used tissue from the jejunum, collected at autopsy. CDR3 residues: CASRQGPDYGYTF. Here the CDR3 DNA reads TGTGCCAGCAGGCAGGGTCCGGACTATGGCTACACCTTC.